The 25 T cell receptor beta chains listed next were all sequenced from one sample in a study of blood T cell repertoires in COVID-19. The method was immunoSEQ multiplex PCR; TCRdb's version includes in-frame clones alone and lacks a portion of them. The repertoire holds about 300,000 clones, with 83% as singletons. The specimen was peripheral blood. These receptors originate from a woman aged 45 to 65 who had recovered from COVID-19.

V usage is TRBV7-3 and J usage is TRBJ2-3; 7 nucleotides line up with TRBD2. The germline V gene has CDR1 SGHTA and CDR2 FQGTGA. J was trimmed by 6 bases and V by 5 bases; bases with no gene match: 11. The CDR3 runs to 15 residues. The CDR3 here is CASSQAGTGGDTQYF. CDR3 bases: TGTGCCAGCAGCCAAGCCGGGACCGGGGGGGATACGCAGTATTTT.

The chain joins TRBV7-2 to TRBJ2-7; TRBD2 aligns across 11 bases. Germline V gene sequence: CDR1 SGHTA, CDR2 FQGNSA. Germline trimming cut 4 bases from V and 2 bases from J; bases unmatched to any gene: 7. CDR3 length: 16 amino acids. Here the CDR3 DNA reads TGTGCCAGCAGCTCAACGACTAGCGGGGTCCCCTACGAGCAGTACTTC. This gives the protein CASSSTTSGVPYEQYF. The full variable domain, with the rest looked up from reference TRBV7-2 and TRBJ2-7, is GAGVSQSPSNKVTEKGKDVELRCDPISGHTALYWYRQSLGQGLEFLIYFQGNSAPDKSGLPSDRFSAERTGGSVSTLTIQRTQQEDSAVYLCASSSTTSGVPYEQYFGPGTRLTVT.

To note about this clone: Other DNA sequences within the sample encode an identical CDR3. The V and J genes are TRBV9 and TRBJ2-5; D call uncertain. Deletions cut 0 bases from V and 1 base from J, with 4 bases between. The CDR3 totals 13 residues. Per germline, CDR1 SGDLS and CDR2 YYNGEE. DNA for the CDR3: TGTGCCAGCAGCGTAGGCGGCCAAGAGACCCAGTACTTC. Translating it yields CASSVGGQETQYF.

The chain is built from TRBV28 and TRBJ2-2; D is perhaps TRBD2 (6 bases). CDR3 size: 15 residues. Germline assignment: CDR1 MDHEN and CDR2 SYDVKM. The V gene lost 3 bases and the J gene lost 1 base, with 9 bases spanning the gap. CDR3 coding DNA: TGTGCCAGCAGTTTGAGTAGCGGGAACACCGGGGAGCTGTTTTTT. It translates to CASSLSSGNTGELFF.

The CDR3 nucleotides read TGTGCCAGCAGCTTGGTGGTTAGCGGGAGAAGTGATACGCAGTATTTT. It codes for CASSLVVSGRSDTQYF. The V call is TRBV5-4, the J call TRBJ2-3; 9 nucleotides match TRBD2. Germline V CDR1 and CDR2: SGHNT, YYREEE (reference sequence). Trimming removed 0 bases from V and 6 bases from J; junction bases left unmatched: 8. CDR3 length: 16 amino acids.

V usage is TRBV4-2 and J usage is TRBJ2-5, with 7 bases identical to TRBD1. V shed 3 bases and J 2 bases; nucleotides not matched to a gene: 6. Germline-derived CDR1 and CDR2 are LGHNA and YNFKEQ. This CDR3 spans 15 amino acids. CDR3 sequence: CASSHSRGQQETQYF. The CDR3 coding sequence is TGTGCCAGCAGCCATTCAAGGGGACAGCAAGAGACCCAGTACTTC.

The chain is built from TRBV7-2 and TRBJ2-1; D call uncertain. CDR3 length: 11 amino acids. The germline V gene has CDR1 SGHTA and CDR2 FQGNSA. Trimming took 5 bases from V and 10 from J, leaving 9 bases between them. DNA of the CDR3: TGTGCCAGCAGCCCCTTGGCCGAGCAGTTCTTC. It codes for CASSPLAEQFF.

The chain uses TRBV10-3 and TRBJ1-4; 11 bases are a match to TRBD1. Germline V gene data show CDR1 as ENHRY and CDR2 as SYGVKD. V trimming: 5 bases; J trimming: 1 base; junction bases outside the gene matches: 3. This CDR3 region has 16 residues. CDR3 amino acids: CAISWDRGGTNEKLFF. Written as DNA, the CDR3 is TGTGCCATCAGTTGGGACAGGGGGGGAACTAATGAAAAACTGTTTTTT.

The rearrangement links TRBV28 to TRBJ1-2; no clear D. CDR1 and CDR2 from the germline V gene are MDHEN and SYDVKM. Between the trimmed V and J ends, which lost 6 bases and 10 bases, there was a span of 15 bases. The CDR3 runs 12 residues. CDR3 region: CASSWRPGDYTF. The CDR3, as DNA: TGTGCCAGCAGCTGGCGACCCGGGGACTACACCTTC.

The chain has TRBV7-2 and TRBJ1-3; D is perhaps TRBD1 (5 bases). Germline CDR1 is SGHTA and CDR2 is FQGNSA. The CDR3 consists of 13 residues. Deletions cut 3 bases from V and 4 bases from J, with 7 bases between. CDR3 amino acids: CASSFDSGNTIYF. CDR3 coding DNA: TGTGCCAGCAGCTTCGACAGCGGAAACACCATATATTTT. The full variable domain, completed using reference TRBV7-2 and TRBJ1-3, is GAGVSQSPSNKVTEKGKDVELRCDPISGHTALYWYRQSLGQGLEFLIYFQGNSAPDKSGLPSDRFSAERTGGSVSTLTIQRTQQEDSAVYLCASSFDSGNTIYFGEGSWLTVV.

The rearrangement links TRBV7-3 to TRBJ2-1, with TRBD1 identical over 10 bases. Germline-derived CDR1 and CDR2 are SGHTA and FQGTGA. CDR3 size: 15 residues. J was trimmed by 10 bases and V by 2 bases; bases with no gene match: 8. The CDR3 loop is CASSLGTGVRGEQFF. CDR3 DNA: TGTGCCAGCAGCTTAGGGACAGGGGTTCGGGGAGAGCAGTTCTTC.

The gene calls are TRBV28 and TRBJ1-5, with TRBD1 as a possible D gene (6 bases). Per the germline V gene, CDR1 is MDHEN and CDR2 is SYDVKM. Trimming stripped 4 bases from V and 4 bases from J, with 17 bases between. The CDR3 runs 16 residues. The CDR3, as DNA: TGTGCCAGCAGTTCCCCTGTGTCAGGGGATAATCAGCCCCAGCATTTT. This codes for CASSSPVSGDNQPQHF.

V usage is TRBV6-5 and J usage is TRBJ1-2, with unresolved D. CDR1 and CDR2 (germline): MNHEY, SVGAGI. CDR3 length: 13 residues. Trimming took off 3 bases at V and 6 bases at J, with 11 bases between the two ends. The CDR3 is CASSYVVGDGYTF. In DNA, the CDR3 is TGTGCCAGCAGTTATGTTGTTGGAGATGGCTACACCTTC.

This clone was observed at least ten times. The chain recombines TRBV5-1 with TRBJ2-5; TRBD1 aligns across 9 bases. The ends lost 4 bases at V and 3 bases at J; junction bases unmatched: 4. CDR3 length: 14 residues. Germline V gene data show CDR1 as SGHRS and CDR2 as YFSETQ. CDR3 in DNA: TGCGCCAGCAGCCCAGACAGGGGGAAAGAGACCCAGTACTTC. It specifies CASSPDRGKETQYF. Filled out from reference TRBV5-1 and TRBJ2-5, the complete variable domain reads KAGVTQTPRYLIKTRGQQVTLSCSPISGHRSVSWYQQTPGQGLQFLFEYFSETQRNKGNFPGRFSGRQFSNSRSEMNVSTLELGDSALYLCASSPDRGKETQYFGPGTRLLVL.

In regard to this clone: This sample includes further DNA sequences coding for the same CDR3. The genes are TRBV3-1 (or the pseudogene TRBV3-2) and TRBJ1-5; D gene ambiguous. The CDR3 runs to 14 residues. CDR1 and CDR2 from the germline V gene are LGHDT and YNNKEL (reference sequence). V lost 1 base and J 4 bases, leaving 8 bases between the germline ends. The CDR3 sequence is CASSQGAGNQPQHF. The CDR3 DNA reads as TGTGCCAGCAGCCAAGGGGCTGGGAATCAGCCCCAGCATTTT.

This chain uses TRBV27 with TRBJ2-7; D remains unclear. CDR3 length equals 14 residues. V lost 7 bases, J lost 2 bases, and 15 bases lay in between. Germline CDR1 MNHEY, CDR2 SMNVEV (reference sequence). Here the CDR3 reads CASTPPGKTYEQYF. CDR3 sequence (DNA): TGTGCCAGCACCCCCCCAGGCAAGACCTACGAGCAGTACTTC.

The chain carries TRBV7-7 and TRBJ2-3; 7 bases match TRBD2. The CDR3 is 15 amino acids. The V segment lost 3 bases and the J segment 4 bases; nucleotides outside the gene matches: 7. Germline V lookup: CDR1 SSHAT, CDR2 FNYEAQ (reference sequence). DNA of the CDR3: TGTGCCAGCAGCTTGGGTTTGGGGAGGGCAGATACGCAGTATTTT. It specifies CASSLGLGRADTQYF.

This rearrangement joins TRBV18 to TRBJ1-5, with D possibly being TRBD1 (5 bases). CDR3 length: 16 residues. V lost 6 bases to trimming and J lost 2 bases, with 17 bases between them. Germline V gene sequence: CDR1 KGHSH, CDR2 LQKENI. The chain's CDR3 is CASSGGSRSGNQPQHF. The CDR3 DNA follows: TGTGCCAGCTCGGGGGGGTCCAGGTCGGGCAATCAGCCCCAGCATTTT.

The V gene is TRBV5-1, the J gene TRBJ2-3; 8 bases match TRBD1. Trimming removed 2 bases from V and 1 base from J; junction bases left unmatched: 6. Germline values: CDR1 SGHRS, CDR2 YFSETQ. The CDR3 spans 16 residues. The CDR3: CASSFPGGAGTDTQYF. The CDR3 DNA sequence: TGCGCCAGCAGCTTTCCAGGGGGCGCCGGCACAGATACGCAGTATTTT.

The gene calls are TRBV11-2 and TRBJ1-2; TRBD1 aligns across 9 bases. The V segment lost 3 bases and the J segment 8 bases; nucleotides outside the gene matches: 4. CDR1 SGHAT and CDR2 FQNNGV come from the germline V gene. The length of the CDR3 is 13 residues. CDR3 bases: TGTGCCAGCAGCTTCGGGACAGGGAACGGCTACACCTTC. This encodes CASSFGTGNGYTF.

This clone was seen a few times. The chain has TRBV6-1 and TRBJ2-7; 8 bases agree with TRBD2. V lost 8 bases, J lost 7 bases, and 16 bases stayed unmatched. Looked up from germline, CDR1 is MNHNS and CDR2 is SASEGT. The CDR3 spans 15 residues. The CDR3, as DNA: TGTGCCAGCTCAGCCGGGACTAGGGGGGACATGGAGCAGTACTTC. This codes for CASSAGTRGDMEQYF.

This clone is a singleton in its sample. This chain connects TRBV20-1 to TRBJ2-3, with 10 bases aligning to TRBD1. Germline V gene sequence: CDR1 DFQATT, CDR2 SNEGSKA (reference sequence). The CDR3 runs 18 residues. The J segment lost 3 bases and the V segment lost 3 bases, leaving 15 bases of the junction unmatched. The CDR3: CSASGYTGQGSRTDTQYF. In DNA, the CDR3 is TGCAGTGCTAGTGGGTATACGGGACAGGGGTCTAGGACAGATACGCAGTATTTT.

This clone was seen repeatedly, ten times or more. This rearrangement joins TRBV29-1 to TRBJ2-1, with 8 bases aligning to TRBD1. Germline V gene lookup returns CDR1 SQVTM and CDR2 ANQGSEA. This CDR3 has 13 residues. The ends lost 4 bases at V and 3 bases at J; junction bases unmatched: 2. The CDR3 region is CSVVGTGYNEQFF. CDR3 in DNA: TGCAGCGTTGTTGGGACAGGCTACAATGAGCAGTTCTTC.

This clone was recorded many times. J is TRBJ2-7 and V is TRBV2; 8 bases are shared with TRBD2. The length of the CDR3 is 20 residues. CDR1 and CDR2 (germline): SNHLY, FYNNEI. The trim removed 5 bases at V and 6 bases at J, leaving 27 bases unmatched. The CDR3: CASSSGGDTGKRYRPGEQYF. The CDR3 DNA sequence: TGTGCCAGCAGTTCCGGGGGGGATACAGGGAAGAGGTACCGACCGGGCGAGCAGTACTTC. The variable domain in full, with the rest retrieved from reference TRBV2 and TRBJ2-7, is EPEVTQTPSHQVTQMGQEVILRCVPISNHLYFYWYRQILGQKVEFLVSFYNNEISEKSEIFDDQFSVERPDGSNFTLKIRSTKLEDSAMYFCASSSGGDTGKRYRPGEQYFGPGTRLTVT.

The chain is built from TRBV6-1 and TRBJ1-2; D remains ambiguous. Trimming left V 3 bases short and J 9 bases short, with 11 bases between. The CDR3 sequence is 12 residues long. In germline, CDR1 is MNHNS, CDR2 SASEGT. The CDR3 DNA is TGTGCCAGCAGTGATGAGTTATTCAGCTACACCTTC. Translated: CASSDELFSYTF.